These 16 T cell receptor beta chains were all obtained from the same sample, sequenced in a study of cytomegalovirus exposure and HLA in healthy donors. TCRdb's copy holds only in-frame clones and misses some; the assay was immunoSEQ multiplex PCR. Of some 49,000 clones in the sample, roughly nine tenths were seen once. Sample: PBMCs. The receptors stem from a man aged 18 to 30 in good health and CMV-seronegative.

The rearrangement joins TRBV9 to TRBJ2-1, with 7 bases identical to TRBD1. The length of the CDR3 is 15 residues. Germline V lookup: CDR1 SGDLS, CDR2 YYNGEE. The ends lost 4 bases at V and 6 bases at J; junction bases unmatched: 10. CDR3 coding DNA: TGTGCCAGCAGCAATCGGGACAGAAGCCCCAATGAGCAGTTCTTC. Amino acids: CASSNRDRSPNEQFF.

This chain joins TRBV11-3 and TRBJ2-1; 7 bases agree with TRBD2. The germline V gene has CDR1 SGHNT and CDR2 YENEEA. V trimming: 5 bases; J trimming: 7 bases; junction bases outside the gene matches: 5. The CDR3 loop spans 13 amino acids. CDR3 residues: CASSTGGGNEQFF. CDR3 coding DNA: TGTGCCAGCAGCACTGGGGGGGGGAATGAGCAGTTCTTC.

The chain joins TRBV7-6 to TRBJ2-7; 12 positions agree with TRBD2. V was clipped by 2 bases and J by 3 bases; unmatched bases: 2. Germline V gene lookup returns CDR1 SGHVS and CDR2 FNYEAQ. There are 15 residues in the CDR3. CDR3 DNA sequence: TGTGCCAGCAGCTTAACTAGCGGGAGGTTCTACGAGCAGTACTTC. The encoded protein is CASSLTSGRFYEQYF.

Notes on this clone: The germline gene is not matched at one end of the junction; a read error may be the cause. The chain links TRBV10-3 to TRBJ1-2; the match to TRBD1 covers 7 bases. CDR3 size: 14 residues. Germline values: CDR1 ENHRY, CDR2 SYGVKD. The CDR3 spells CAVRAEQGIGGYTF. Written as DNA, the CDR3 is TGTGCCGTCAGAGCAGAACAGGGGATTGGTGGCTACACCTTC.

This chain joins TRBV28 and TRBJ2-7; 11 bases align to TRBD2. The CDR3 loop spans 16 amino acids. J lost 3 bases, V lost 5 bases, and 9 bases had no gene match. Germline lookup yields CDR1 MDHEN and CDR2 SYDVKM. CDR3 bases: TGTGCCAGCAGTCCCTTTATTAGCGGGAGGGTCTACGAGCAGTACTTC. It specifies CASSPFISGRVYEQYF.

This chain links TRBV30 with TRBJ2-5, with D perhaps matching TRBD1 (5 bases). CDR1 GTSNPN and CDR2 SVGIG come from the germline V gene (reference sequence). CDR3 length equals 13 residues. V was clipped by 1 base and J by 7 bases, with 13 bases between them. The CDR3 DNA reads TGTGCCTGGAGTGGTTGGGGCTCAGGGACCCAGTACTTC. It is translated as CAWSGWGSGTQYF.

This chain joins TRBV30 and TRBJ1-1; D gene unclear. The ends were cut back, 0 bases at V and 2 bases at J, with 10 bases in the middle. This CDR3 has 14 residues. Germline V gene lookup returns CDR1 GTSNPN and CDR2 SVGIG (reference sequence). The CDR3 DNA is TGTGCCTGGAGTGTGGGCAGGCCTAACACTGAAGCTTTCTTT. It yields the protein CAWSVGRPNTEAFF.

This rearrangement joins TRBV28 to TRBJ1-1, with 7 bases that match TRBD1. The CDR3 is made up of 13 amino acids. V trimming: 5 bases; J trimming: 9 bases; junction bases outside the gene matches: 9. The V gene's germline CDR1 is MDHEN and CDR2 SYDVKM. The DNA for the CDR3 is TGTGCCAGCAGTCCCAACGGACAGGCAAAAGCTTTCTTT. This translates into CASSPNGQAKAFF.

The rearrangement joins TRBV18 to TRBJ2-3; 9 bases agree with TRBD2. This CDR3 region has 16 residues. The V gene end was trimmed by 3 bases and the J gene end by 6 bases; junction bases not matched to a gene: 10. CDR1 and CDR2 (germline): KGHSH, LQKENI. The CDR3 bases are TGTGCCAGCTCACCGGGTAGCGGGAGAGTTTTGGATACGCAGTATTTT. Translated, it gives CASSPGSGRVLDTQYF.

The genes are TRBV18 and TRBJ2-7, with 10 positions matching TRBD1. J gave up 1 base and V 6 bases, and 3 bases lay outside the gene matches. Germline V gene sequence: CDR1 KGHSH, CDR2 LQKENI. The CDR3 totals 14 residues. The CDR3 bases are TGTGCCAGCTCCCTGGACAGGGGGTCCTACGAGCAGTACTTC. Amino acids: CASSLDRGSYEQYF.

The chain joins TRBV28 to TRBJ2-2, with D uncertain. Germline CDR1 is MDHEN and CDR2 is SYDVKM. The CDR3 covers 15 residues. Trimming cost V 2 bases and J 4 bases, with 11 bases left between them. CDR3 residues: CASSLPKSGTGELFF. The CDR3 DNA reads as TGTGCCAGCAGTTTACCTAAGTCGGGCACCGGGGAGCTGTTTTTT.

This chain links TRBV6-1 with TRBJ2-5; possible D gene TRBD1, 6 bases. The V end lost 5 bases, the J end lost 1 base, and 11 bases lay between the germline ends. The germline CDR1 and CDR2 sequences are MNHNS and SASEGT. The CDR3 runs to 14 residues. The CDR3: CASSLDRTQETQYF. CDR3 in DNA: TGTGCCAGCAGTCTAGACAGGACCCAAGAGACCCAGTACTTC.

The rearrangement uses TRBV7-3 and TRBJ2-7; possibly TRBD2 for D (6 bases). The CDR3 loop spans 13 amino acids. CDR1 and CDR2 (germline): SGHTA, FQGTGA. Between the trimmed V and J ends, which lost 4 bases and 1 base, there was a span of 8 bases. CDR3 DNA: TGTGCCAGCAGCTGGGCGGGGTCCTACGAGCAGTACTTC. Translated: CASSWAGSYEQYF.

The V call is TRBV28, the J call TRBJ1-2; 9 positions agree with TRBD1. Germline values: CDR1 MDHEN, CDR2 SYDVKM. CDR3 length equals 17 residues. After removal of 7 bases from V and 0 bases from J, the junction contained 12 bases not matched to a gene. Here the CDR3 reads CASTSSGQGASNYGYTF. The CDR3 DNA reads TGTGCCAGCACCTCATCGGGACAGGGCGCCTCTAACTATGGCTACACCTTC.

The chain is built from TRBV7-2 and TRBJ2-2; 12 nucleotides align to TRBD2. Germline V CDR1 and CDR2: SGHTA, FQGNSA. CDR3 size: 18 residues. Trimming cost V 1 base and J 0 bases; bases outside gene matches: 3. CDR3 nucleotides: TGTGCCAGCAGCTTAGTGGGACTAGCGGGTCCGAACACCGGGGAGCTGTTTTTT. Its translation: CASSLVGLAGPNTGELFF.

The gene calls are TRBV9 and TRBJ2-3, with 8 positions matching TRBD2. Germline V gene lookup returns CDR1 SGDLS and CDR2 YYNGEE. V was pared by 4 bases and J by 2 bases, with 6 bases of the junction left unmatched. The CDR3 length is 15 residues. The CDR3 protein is CASSLTSAFTDTQYF. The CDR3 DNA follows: TGTGCCAGCAGCCTGACTAGCGCCTTCACAGATACGCAGTATTTT.